The 2 T cell receptor beta chains given below trace back to one sample, sequenced in a study of response to subunit inactivated influenza vaccine. TCRdb called the RT-PCR reads again in MiXCR, with one record for every CDR3 protein. The sample carries 600,000 to 700,000 distinct CDR3 sequences, 14% recorded once. This sample comprised PBMCs from blood, obtained around 15 days before vaccination. The receptors were gathered from a man aged 50 to 60 who received an inactivated influenza vaccine.

This clonotype was detected a few times. The chain combines TRBV30 with TRBJ1-6; D is undetermined. The CDR3 is 13 amino acids. V was trimmed by 1 base and J by 4 bases, leaving 5 bases between them. CDR1 GTSNPN and CDR2 SVGIG come from the germline V gene (reference sequence). This chain's CDR3 is CAWSEGYNSPLHF. For the CDR3, the DNA is TGTGCCTGGAGTGAGGGTTATAATTCACCCCTCCACTTT.

A word on this clonotype: This may arise from a read error, as a much more abundant clone is one base away. The rearrangement links TRBV20-1 to TRBJ2-1, with 8 bases fitting TRBD1. CDR1 and CDR2 from the germline V gene are DFQATT and SNEGSKA (reference sequence). The CDR3 runs 16 residues. Unmatched junction bases numbered 12, after V lost 6 bases and J lost 2 bases. Here the CDR3 DNA reads TGCAGTGCCCGATCTGGACAGGGTGGGCCCTACAATGAGCAGTTCTTC. This encodes CSARSGQGGPYNEQFF.